A selection of T cell receptor beta chains follows, all from one sample in a study of T cell therapy after organ transplantation. This table comes from immunoSEQ multiplex PCR, and its TCRdb copy is limited to in-frame clones, with some not included. The table lists 44,000 or so clones, around 93% of them singletons, with around 3.1% in the top ten. These receptors lack a known antigen. The starting material was CD8+ T cells from blood, obtained before autologous CMV-specific T cell therapy. The receptors were sampled from a human patient who had received a solid organ transplant and had CMV disease. The CDR3 runs from the conserved cysteine through the conserved F or W. Each record gives: V gene, clone size, J gene, D gene, CDR3 DNA, CDR3 protein. The D gene is left open where the match is weak. Clone sizes are given selectively: once, few, many, or a class where the clone is expanded.

V gene: TRBV30
clone size: NA
J gene: TRBJ2-6
D gene: NA
CDR3 DNA: TGTGCCTGGAGTGATTCGGCTGGGGCCAACGTCCTGACTTTC
CDR3 protein: CAWSDSAGANVLTF

V gene: TRBV19
clone size: NA
J gene: TRBJ1-1
D gene: NA
CDR3 DNA: TGTGCCAGTAGTCATCACTCGTCATCCCTCATTCCATCTGTCGCTGAAGCTTTCTTT
CDR3 protein: CASSHHSSSLIPSVAEAFF

V gene: TRBV6-5
clone size: NA
J gene: TRBJ1-4
D gene: NA
CDR3 DNA: TGTGCCAGCAGTCAGGGTCCCGGCGGTGAAAAACTGTTTTTT
CDR3 protein: CASSQGPGGEKLFF

V gene: TRBV10-3
clone size: NA
J gene: TRBJ2-1
D gene: TRBD1
CDR3 DNA: TGTGCCATCACCCCGGGACAGGTTGGCGATGAGCAGTTCTTC
CDR3 protein: CAITPGQVGDEQFF

V gene: TRBV1
clone size: NA
J gene: TRBJ2-7
D gene: NA
CDR3 DNA: TGCACCAGCAGCCAAGATAGGCTAGCGGTCCTCAGCTCCTACGAGCAGTACTTC
CDR3 protein: CTSSQDRLAVLSSYEQYF

V gene: TRBV30
clone size: NA
J gene: TRBJ2-7
D gene: NA
CDR3 DNA: TGTGCCTGGGCTCTGACAGCCTCCGGCGAGCAGTACTTC
CDR3 protein: CAWALTASGEQYF

V gene: TRBV19
clone size: NA
J gene: TRBJ2-7
D gene: NA
CDR3 DNA: TGTGCCAGTAGTACCCAGCAGAGCTCCTACGAGCAGTACTTC
CDR3 protein: CASSTQQSSYEQYF

V gene: TRBV19
clone size: NA
J gene: TRBJ1-1
D gene: NA
CDR3 DNA: TGTGCCAGTAACACCGGACGGAACACTGAAGCTTTCTTT
CDR3 protein: CASNTGRNTEAFF

V gene: TRBV5-4
clone size: NA
J gene: TRBJ2-7
D gene: NA
CDR3 DNA: TGTGCCAGCGGCCTGGGGACGACCTACGAGCAGTACTTC
CDR3 protein: CASGLGTTYEQYF

V gene: TRBV27
clone size: NA
J gene: TRBJ2-1
D gene: TRBD1
CDR3 DNA: TGTGCCAGCAGTTTCGGACAGGTCTACAATGAGCAGTTCTTC
CDR3 protein: CASSFGQVYNEQFF

V gene: TRBV11-2
clone size: NA
J gene: TRBJ1-2
D gene: NA
CDR3 DNA: TGTGCCAGCAGCTTAGGAGGGGGTAGGGACTATGGCTACACCTTC
CDR3 protein: CASSLGGGRDYGYTF

V gene: TRBV30
clone size: NA
J gene: TRBJ2-5
D gene: NA
CDR3 DNA: TGTGCCTGGAGTGTAATAGGGCAGACCCAGTACTTC
CDR3 protein: CAWSVIGQTQYF

V gene: TRBV4-3
clone size: NA
J gene: TRBJ1-1
D gene: NA
CDR3 DNA: TGCGCCAGCAGCCATCCCCCCTCAAGTGAAGCTTTCTTT
CDR3 protein: CASSHPPSSEAFF

V gene: TRBV7-6
clone size: NA
J gene: TRBJ1-1
D gene: NA
CDR3 DNA: TGTGCCAGCTCGGGTGGGGGGACTGAAGCTTTCTTT
CDR3 protein: CASSGGGTEAFF

V gene: TRBV4-2
clone size: NA
J gene: TRBJ1-4
D gene: TRBD1
CDR3 DNA: TGTGCCAGCAGCCAAAACAGGGGGAGGGGTAATGAAAAACTGTTTTTT
CDR3 protein: CASSQNRGRGNEKLFF

V gene: TRBV10-3
clone size: once
J gene: TRBJ2-7
D gene: TRBD1
CDR3 DNA: TGTGCCATCAGTGTACCGGGACAGGGATCCGGATACGAGCAGTACTTC
CDR3 protein: CAISVPGQGSGYEQYF